Sequencing of this T cell receptor beta chain was carried out in a study of TIL therapy for anti-PD-1-resistant metastatic lung cancer (dated by TCRdb to about 2021). About the full investigation: Tumors were harvested prior to any PD-1/PD-L1 blockade, after which nivolumab was administered to patients, and lymphodepletion, expanded TIL infusion and IL-2 were given to patients who progressed. Among the enrolled patients, the median age was approximately 54 years (range roughly 35-75), and the median tumor PD-L1 proportion score was approximately 5.9%. Most of the cohort had lung adenocarcinoma, a few tumors were EGFR-mutant and two were ALK-rearranged, and half of the patients were current or former smokers. A median non-synonymous tumor mutation burden of about 1.5 mutations per megabase was determined across the cohort by whole-exome sequencing. T cell receptor beta sequencing of tumor and peripheral blood was used to follow clonotypes across the tumor, the expanded TIL product and serial blood samples. Study-wide conclusions, independent of this receptor: Because the cohort was highly selected, with more treatment-naive, never-smoker and oncogene-addicted patients than is typical, generalizability is limited. The study protocol defined all tumor marker inferences as exploratory. The baseline peripheral repertoire was partially replaced by infused TIL clonotypes, which then decayed over months, and persistence showed no apparent association with response.

Its CDR3 holds 16 amino acids, cysteine through phenylalanine. CDR3 DNA only is kept here, 48 bases in frame from base 1. Between the V and J ends, shortened by 7 bases and 5 bases respectively, the junction contains 24 bases. Based on the germline V gene (reference sequence), the CDR1 and CDR2 sequences are GTSNPN and SVGIG. A remark on this clone: No antigen is known for it. No base quality information exists; no much larger clone differs at one position.

TCR beta CDR3 regions were amplified from genomic DNA with the immunoSEQ v3 hsTCRB kit using bias-controlled multiplex PCR. TCR libraries were sequenced on an Illumina NextSeq 500 to 1.5 million to 2 million read pairs for survey level or 5-6 million for deep level. The authors' analysis ran thus. V, D and J genes were assigned, non-productive sequences were removed, and clonality was reported by immunoSEQ Analyzer software. Repertoires were compared by productive Simpson clonality and by the Morisita overlap index of productive TRB rearrangements between infused TIL and blood. Absolute clonotype counts in blood were estimated by multiplying the lymphocyte count by the CD3+ fraction and by the productive frequency of the clone. Not all clones reach the TCRdb copy of this immuneACCESS table, which keeps in-frame sequences only. Checked studies attribute under half of the gap to unresolved V genes and leave the rest unexplained. Clone size and V and J calls were adopted from that table, with D and trimming inferred from the DNA. The table for this sample lists roughly 16,000 clones; 86% of them were counted only once. Of the sample, approximately 0.87% is held by the ten largest clones.

Explained via the paper, the time point label denotes: pre-treatment sample, taken before nivolumab and TIL therapy. Between October 2017 and 2020, a dual-center phase I trial enrolled adults who had stage 4 NSCLC. The samples were drawn from an open-label, single-arm phase I trial testing tumor-infiltrating lymphocyte therapy combined with nivolumab in advanced non-small cell lung cancer. Blood mononuclear cells from EDTA tubes were isolated by Ficoll gradient, snap-frozen as pellets, and DNA was extracted with a Qiagen mini-prep kit. The clonotype originates from a person between 25 and 79 years old with non-small cell lung cancer. The chain is assembled from TRBV30 and TRBJ2-1, and TRBD2 may be the D gene, going by 6 matching bases. Sequencing used blood, obtained at baseline. Here is the DNA: TGTGCCTTCCGGGACTCTTTCCCCACAATGCACAATGAGCAGTTCTTC. It codes for CAFRDSFPTMHNEQFF.